What follows are 28 T cell receptor beta chains derived from one specimen sequenced in a study of blood T cell repertoires in COVID-19. Some clones are missing from TCRdb's copy, which holds only in-frame ones; the method was immunoSEQ multiplex PCR. The sample contains roughly 150,000 clones, around nine tenths of which appear only once. The sample was peripheral blood. Source of these receptors: a man aged 60-69 years with active or convalescent COVID-19.

The rearrangement uses TRBV5-6 and TRBJ1-2; maybe TRBD1 (5 bases). Germline CDR1 and CDR2: SGHDT and YYEEEE. The CDR3 runs 12 residues. The V end was cut by 4 bases, the J end by 4 bases, with 8 bases between. This chain's CDR3 is CASSPGLYGYTF. CDR3 sequence (DNA): TGTGCCAGCAGCCCGGGACTCTATGGCTACACCTTC.

The chain recombines TRBV5-4 with TRBJ2-1; weak D call: TRBD1 (6 bases). Germline CDR1 SGHNT, CDR2 YYREEE (reference sequence). The V end was cut by 4 bases, the J end by 3 bases, with 14 bases between. This CDR3 is built from 15 residues. This CDR3 reads CASSPRVGGYNEQFF. In nucleotides, the CDR3 is TGTGCCAGCAGCCCGCGGGTAGGGGGCTACAATGAGCAGTTCTTC.

The genes are TRBV28 and TRBJ2-7; weak D call: TRBD1 (5 bases). Trimming cost V 6 bases and J 4 bases, with 16 bases left between them. Per germline, CDR1 MDHEN and CDR2 SYDVKM. The CDR3 extends over 14 amino acids. This chain's CDR3 is CASRTASGIYEQYF. The CDR3 DNA follows: TGTGCCAGCAGGACCGCCTCAGGGATTTACGAGCAGTACTTC. The full variable domain, its missing parts supplied by reference TRBV28 and TRBJ2-7, is DVKVTQSSRYLVKRTGEKVFLECVQDMDHENMFWYRQDPGLGLRLIYFSYDVKMKEKGDIPEGYSVSREKKERFSLILESASTNQTSMYLCASRTASGIYEQYFGPGTRLTVT.

This CDR3 reads CASSDGTSGTPYF. The CDR3 nucleotides are TGTGCCAGCAGTGACGGGACTAGCGGGACCCCATACTTC. The chain is built from TRBV6-1 and TRBJ2-7; 13 bases are shared with TRBD2. J was trimmed by 13 bases and V by 3 bases; bases with no gene match: 6. The CDR3 has 13 residues. Germline CDR1 is MNHNS and CDR2 is SASEGT.

The chain couples TRBV10-3 to TRBJ2-4; TRBD2 matches at 11 bases. The CDR3 has 18 residues. From germline, CDR1 is ENHRY and CDR2 SYGVKD. The ends lost 3 bases at V and 1 base at J; junction bases unmatched: 8. For the CDR3, the DNA is TGTGCCATCAGTGAATCCCCTAGCGGGAGGTTGGCCAAAAACATTCAGTACTTC. Translated, it gives CAISESPSGRLAKNIQYF.

The chain links TRBV5-4 to TRBJ1-1; D ambiguous. The germline V and J ends were trimmed by 0 bases and 4 bases, with 13 bases remaining between them. Germline values: CDR1 SGHNT, CDR2 YYREEE (reference sequence). This CDR3 has 15 residues. The DNA of the CDR3 is TGTGCCAGCAGCTTGGCGTCGCGGGAAGCCACTGAAGCTTTCTTT. Translated: CASSLASREATEAFF.

This clone showed up just once. The chain links TRBV10-3 to TRBJ1-1, with 9 bases fitting TRBD1. J lost 1 base, V lost 4 bases, and 4 bases had no gene match. This CDR3 has 15 residues. Germline CDR1 ENHRY, CDR2 SYGVKD. The CDR3 coding sequence is TGTGCCATCAGTGGTACAGGGGGCGCGAACACTGAAGCTTTCTTT. It encodes CAISGTGGANTEAFF.

The chain has TRBV28 and TRBJ2-4; TRBD2 agrees at 8 bases. Germline V gives CDR1 MDHEN, CDR2 SYDVKM. The CDR3 has 17 residues. V lost 3 bases and J lost 3; bases outside the gene matches: 10. In nucleotides, the CDR3 is TGTGCCAGCAGTTTCCCCGGGGGGGGGACTATCAAAAACATTCAGTACTTC. Its translation is CASSFPGGGTIKNIQYF.

This chain links TRBV9 with TRBJ2-5, with TRBD1 as a possible D gene (6 bases). V lost 0 bases and J lost 5, with 11 bases in between. The CDR3 is 14 amino acids. Germline V gene lookup returns CDR1 SGDLS and CDR2 YYNGEE. The CDR3 protein is CASSVGEQGETQYF. The CDR3 DNA follows: TGTGCCAGCAGCGTAGGAGAACAGGGTGAGACCCAGTACTTC. The variable domain in full, completed from reference TRBV9 and TRBJ2-5, reads DSGVTQTPKHLITATGQRVTLRCSPRSGDLSVYWYQQSLDQGLQFLIQYYNGEERAKGNILERFSAQQFPDLHSELNLSSLELGDSALYFCASSVGEQGETQYFGPGTRLLVL.

The V and J genes are TRBV6-5 and TRBJ1-5; 9 bases are a match to TRBD1. Trimming at V came to 6 bases and at J to 6 bases, leaving 6 bases not matched to a gene. CDR1 is MNHEY and CDR2 is SVGAGI in the germline V gene. The CDR3 covers 14 residues. The CDR3 region is CASRSTGGVQPQHF. The CDR3 bases are TGTGCCAGCAGGTCCACAGGGGGCGTTCAGCCCCAGCATTTT.

The chain is built from TRBV6-2 or TRBV6-3 and TRBJ2-3; 8 nucleotides match TRBD2. The length of the CDR3 is 15 residues. Looked up from germline, CDR1 is MNHEY and CDR2 is SVGEGT. Losses at the gene ends were 2 bases for V and 10 bases for J; bases not matched to a gene: 11. The CDR3 DNA is TGTGCCAGCAGTTACAGAGCGGGGGCCCTCATGTCGCAGTATTTT. Its translation: CASSYRAGALMSQYF.

The rearrangement links TRBV5-8 to TRBJ2-6; a possible D gene is TRBD2 (6 bases). Germline V lookup: CDR1 SGHTS, CDR2 YDEGEE. The CDR3 covers 18 residues. Trimming removed 1 base from V and 4 bases from J, with 18 bases in between. CDR3 sequence (DNA): TGTGCCAGCAGCTTGATGGCGGGGCCCCCGGCCGGGGCCAACGTCCTGACTTTC. Amino acid sequence: CASSLMAGPPAGANVLTF.

This chain links TRBV5-6 with TRBJ2-7; a possible D gene is TRBD2 (5 bases). CDR3 size: 16 residues. V was shortened by 0 bases and J by 4 bases, with 17 bases between the two germline ends. The germline V gene encodes CDR1 SGHDT and CDR2 YYEEEE. DNA of the CDR3: TGTGCCAGCAGCTTGGTAAGGGCCGGGAACCTTTACGAGCAGTACTTC. This gives the protein CASSLVRAGNLYEQYF.

The CDR3 region has the DNA TGTGCCAGCAGCTTGAAGGAGACAGGGACGAGAGAGACCCAGTACTTC. As protein: CASSLKETGTRETQYF. This sequence joins TRBV5-6 and TRBJ2-5; 7 bases agree with TRBD1. Trimming removed 1 base from V and 4 bases from J; junction bases left unmatched: 10. The CDR3 consists of 16 residues. CDR1 is SGHDT, CDR2 YYEEEE, per germline.

V usage is TRBV7-6 and J usage is TRBJ1-3; D is unresolved. Germline CDR1 is SGHVS and CDR2 is FNYEAQ. The CDR3 spans 15 residues. V lost 3 bases and J 0 bases, leaving 9 bases between the germline ends. The CDR3 sequence: CASSFSGSSGNTIYF. DNA of the CDR3: TGTGCCAGCAGCTTTAGCGGGAGCTCTGGAAACACCATATATTTT.

The chain links TRBV7-2 to TRBJ2-4; D remains unclear. CDR3 length equals 15 residues. Germline V gives CDR1 SGHTA, CDR2 FQGNSA. V lost 1 base and J 0 bases, leaving 7 bases between the germline ends. CDR3 nucleotide sequence: TGTGCCAGCAGCTTAGGTGGTAGAGCCAAAAACATTCAGTACTTC. Translated: CASSLGGRAKNIQYF.

The chain carries TRBV6-5 and TRBJ1-1; possible D gene TRBD1, 6 bases. The CDR3 length is 13 residues. Trimming took 6 bases from V and 5 from J, leaving 13 bases between them. In germline, CDR1 is MNHEY, CDR2 SVGAGI. Here the CDR3 DNA reads TGTGCCAGCAGCGGACAGCTACGGACTGAAGCTTTCTTT. Encoded protein: CASSGQLRTEAFF.

This clone was picked up a small number of times. This chain links TRBV7-9 with TRBJ2-2; weak D call: TRBD2 (7 bases). The ends were cut back, 5 bases at V and 7 bases at J, with 23 bases in the middle. The germline gives CDR1 SEHNR, CDR2 FQNEAQ (reference sequence). The CDR3 consists of 17 residues. In DNA, the CDR3 is TGTGCCAGCAGCCGGGCCAGTGGGGCGGGGGCCGACGGGGAGCTGTTTTTT. Protein sequence: CASSRASGAGADGELFF. Combining the CDR3 with reference TRBV7-9 and TRBJ2-2 gives the whole variable domain DTGVSQNPRHKITKRGQNVTFRCDPISEHNRLYWYRQTLGQGPEFLTYFQNEAQLEKSRLLSDRFSAERPKGSFSTLEIQRTEQGDSAMYLCASSRASGAGADGELFFGEGSRLTVL.

V usage is TRBV24-1 and J usage is TRBJ2-7, with D maybe TRBD2 (5 bases). The CDR3 has 13 amino acids. Per germline, CDR1 KGHDR and CDR2 SFDVKD. With 4 bases removed from V and 6 bases from J, the gap between germline ends came to 12 bases. The CDR3 nucleotides are TGTGCCACCAGTGACCCGACCCGGGGCGAGCAGTACTTC. Encoded protein: CATSDPTRGEQYF.

A single count supports this clone. V and J are TRBV7-9 and TRBJ1-2; D remains unclear. The CDR3 length is 16 residues. CDR1 and CDR2 (germline): SEHNR, FQNEAQ (reference sequence). V shed 1 base and J shed 5 bases, with 17 bases lying between them. Here the CDR3 DNA reads TGTGCCAGCAGCTTAGGGGGTGACGCTGGAGGGTATGGCTACACCTTC. This codes for CASSLGGDAGGYGYTF.

The CDR3 region has the DNA TGTGCCAGCAGCGTAGTGGGACAGAACACCGGGGAGCTGTTTTTT. Translated, it gives CASSVVGQNTGELFF. J is TRBJ2-2 and V is TRBV9; tentative D call: TRBD1 (6 bases). This CDR3 contains 15 residues. Trimming left V 0 bases short and J 1 base short, with 7 bases between. Germline V CDR1 and CDR2: SGDLS, YYNGEE.

The V call is TRBV4-1, the J call TRBJ2-1; 10 nucleotides line up with TRBD2. The trim removed 4 bases at V and 16 bases at J, leaving 19 bases unmatched. This CDR3 comprises 16 residues. Germline V gene data show CDR1 as MGHRA and CDR2 as YSYEKL. This chain's CDR3 is CASSPKAGGSYGRGFF. The CDR3, as DNA: TGCGCCAGCAGCCCCAAAGCGGGGGGGTCTTATGGACGTGGCTTCTTC.

Turning to this clone: Other DNA sequences in this sample translate to the same CDR3. The rearrangement joins TRBV9 to TRBJ1-6, with 9 positions matching TRBD1. Germline V lookup: CDR1 SGDLS, CDR2 YYNGEE. The CDR3 runs 15 residues. Losses at the gene ends were 0 bases for V and 9 bases for J; bases not matched to a gene: 4. As DNA, the CDR3 is TGTGCCAGCAGCGTAGCAACAGGGGGCGGTTCACCCCTCCACTTT. It yields the protein CASSVATGGGSPLHF.

This sequence joins TRBV7-2 and TRBJ2-5, with D perhaps TRBD2 (5 bases). The V end lost 5 bases, the J end lost 2 bases, and 15 bases lay between the germline ends. Germline V gives CDR1 SGHTA, CDR2 FQGNSA. This CDR3 has 15 residues. CDR3 DNA sequence: TGTGCCAGCAGCCTAAGCAAGGGAGCTCAAGAGACCCAGTACTTC. It translates to CASSLSKGAQETQYF.

The V call is TRBV2, the J call TRBJ2-7; TRBD2 matches 7 bases. With 3 bases clipped from V and 2 bases from J, the junction kept 4 bases outside the gene matches. Germline V gene data show CDR1 as SNHLY and CDR2 as FYNNEI. The CDR3 spans 14 residues. The CDR3 loop is CASSEGLLTYEQYF. The DNA of the CDR3 is TGTGCCAGCAGTGAGGGACTACTAACCTACGAGCAGTACTTC.

The DNA of the CDR3 is TGTGCCAGCAGCCACCAGCAGGTCCCGAATGAAAAACTGTTTTTT. Translating it yields CASSHQQVPNEKLFF. The chain combines TRBV3-1 (or the pseudogene TRBV3-2) with TRBJ1-4; D ambiguous. Germline V gene sequence: CDR1 LGHDT, CDR2 YNNKEL (reference sequence). The CDR3 totals 15 residues. V lost 3 bases and J lost 5, with 13 bases in between.

The chain recombines TRBV11-2 with TRBJ2-2; TRBD1 aligns across 7 bases. The V gene's germline CDR1 is SGHAT and CDR2 FQNNGV. The CDR3 is 16 residues long. J gave up 3 bases and V 3 bases, and 7 bases lay outside the gene matches. DNA of the CDR3: TGTGCCAGCAGCTTCCTCTTAGGACAGGACACCGGGGAGCTGTTTTTT. Translation gives CASSFLLGQDTGELFF. Based on the CDR3 plus reference TRBV11-2 and TRBJ2-2, the full variable domain is EAGVAQSPRYKIIEKRQSVAFWCNPISGHATLYWYQQILGQGPKLLIQFQNNGVVDDSQLPKDRFSAERLKGVDSTLKIQPAKLEDSAVYLCASSFLLGQDTGELFFGEGSRLTVL.

This chain connects TRBV19 to TRBJ1-5; a weak D match, TRBD1 (5 bases). V was shortened by 1 base and J by 2 bases, with 12 bases between the two germline ends. The CDR3 has 16 residues. Germline lookup yields CDR1 LNHDA and CDR2 SQIVND (reference sequence). The CDR3 coding sequence is TGTGCCAGTAGTATAGGGAACGGGGGGGGCAATCAGCCCCAGCATTTT. It codes for CASSIGNGGGNQPQHF.